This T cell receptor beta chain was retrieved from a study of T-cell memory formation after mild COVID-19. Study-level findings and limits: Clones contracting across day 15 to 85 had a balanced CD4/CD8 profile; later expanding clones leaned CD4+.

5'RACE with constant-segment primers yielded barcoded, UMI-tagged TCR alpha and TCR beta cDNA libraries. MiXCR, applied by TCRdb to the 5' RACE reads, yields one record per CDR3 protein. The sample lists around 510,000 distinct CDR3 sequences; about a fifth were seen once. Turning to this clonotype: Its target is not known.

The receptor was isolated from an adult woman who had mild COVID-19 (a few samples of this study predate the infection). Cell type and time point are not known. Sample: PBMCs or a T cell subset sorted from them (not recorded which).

CDR3 region: CSVVDPSYNEQFF. CDR3 bases: TGCAGCGTTGTAGATCCCTCCTACAATGAGCAGTTCTTC. V usage is TRBV29-1 and J usage is TRBJ2-1; no reliable D call. There are 13 residues in the CDR3. Germline CDR1 is SQVTM and CDR2 is ANQGSEA. V lost 4 bases and J 0 bases, leaving 7 bases between the germline ends.